The sequence of this T cell receptor beta chain was determined in a study of beta chain features in type 1 diabetes. Study-wide context: Age and gender were similar between patients and healthy donors, as were cell yields. General study findings and limits: The similarity of naive, central memory and Treg TCRB repertoires appeared greater among patients than among healthy donors. Reduced insertions and increased deletions marked VDJ junctions in type 1 diabetes patients.

Sorted populations were all over 95% pure. About this clone: The antigen remains undetermined.

The CDR3 runs to 12 residues. Trimming took 4 bases from V and 6 from J, leaving 7 bases between them. Germline V gene sequence: CDR1 MDHEN, CDR2 SYDVKM. Investigators reverse transcribed all isolated RNA, so they sequenced expressed TCRB transcripts. Libraries were prepared by immunoSEQ multiplex PCR; TCRdb keeps only in-frame clonotypes and omits some of them. The table lists about 900,000 clones, roughly 17% of them singletons. The chain is built from TRBV28 and TRBJ2-1; no clear D. This sequence originates from a woman under 30 in good health. Sequencing used naive CD4+ T cells from blood. The CDR3 loop reads CASSWVGNEQFF. CDR3 DNA: TGTGCCAGCAGTTGGGTCGGCAATGAGCAGTTCTTC. The full variable domain, in which reference TRBV28 and TRBJ2-1 provide the parts outside the CDR3, is DVKVTQSSRYLVKRTGEKVFLECVQDMDHENMFWYRQDPGLGLRLIYFSYDVKMKEKGDIPEGYSVSREKKERFSLILESASTNQTSMYLCASSWVGNEQFFGPGTRLTVL.